The present T cell receptor (beta chain) was sequenced within a study of Graves' ophthalmopathy and Graves' hyperthyroidism. TCR beta CDR3 regions were amplified from RNA transcripts. RT-PCR in the first round used HTBI primers; a second-round multiplex PCR followed. TCRdb processed the multiplex PCR reads anew with MiXCR; each CDR3 protein has one entry. The data show around 1.1 million distinct CDR3 sequences, with roughly 35% seen just once and approximately 12% held by the top ten. This clonotype was seen repeatedly, ten times or more. Its specificity is not known. General study findings and limits: Blood was where most expanded thyroid clonotypes above 0.001 frequency also turned up.

People with hyperthyroidism were aged 18 to 65 and newly diagnosed, under 2 months' duration. CDR3 size: 13 residues. V lost 2 bases, J lost 4 bases, and 8 bases lay in between. Looked up from germline, CDR1 is SEHNR and CDR2 is FQNEAQ (reference sequence). The chain is built from TRBV7-9 and TRBJ1-2, with D possibly matching TRBD1 (6 bases). Sequenced: peripheral blood or thyroid tissue (not recorded which). This TCR came from an adult man with Graves' hyperthyroidism. CDR3 region: CASSLRGSYGYTF. CDR3 bases: TGTGCCAGCAGCTTAAGGGGGAGCTATGGCTACACCTTC.